This T cell receptor beta chain was retrieved from a study of blood T cell repertoires in COVID-19. V lost 6 bases to trimming and J lost 7 bases, with 6 bases between them. The CDR3 extends over 10 amino acids. Germline loops: CDR1 KGHSH, CDR2 LQKENI. Profiled with immunoSEQ multiplex PCR; TCRdb holds only in-frame clones, not every one. Found here are about 98,000 clones, approximately 82% of them singletons; the top ten hold about a tenth. This clone came up a few times. The chain couples TRBV18 to TRBJ1-1, with D unclear. This TCR derives from a man in his sixties or seventies with active or convalescent COVID-19. Sequenced: peripheral blood. CDR3 protein: CASSGGEAFF. The DNA of the CDR3 is TGTGCCAGCTCGGGAGGTGAAGCTTTCTTT.